The rows below give T cell receptor beta chains drawn from one sample of a study of CD8 T cells in ankylosing spondylitis. Using its own MiXCR run on the 5' RACE reads, TCRdb lists one record per CDR3 protein. This table has under 450,000 distinct CDR3 sequences, 20% appearing once. Sequenced input: blood, either unsorted or a sorted T cell fraction (not recorded which). The receptors were gathered from a male donor with ankylosing spondylitis or in good health (not recorded which). Both conserved end residues are trimmed from each CDR3. Fields, in order: V gene, clone size, CDR3 length, J gene, CDR3 protein. Clone size appears in some rows only: once, few, many, or a class for an expanded clone.

>TRBV11-1|NA|16|TRBJ2-1
ASSSRGAVPRSYNEQF
>TRBV4-1|NA|11|TRBJ1-5
ASSQGYNQPQH
>TRBV7-2|few|9|TRBJ2-1
ASIQNEEQF
>TRBV29-1|NA|10|TRBJ2-7
SVKDRPYEQY
>TRBV20-1|NA|10|TRBJ2-7
SARVREREQY
>TRBV27|NA|13|TRBJ1-2
ASSLSGLVGYGYT
>TRBV15|few|12|TRBJ1-5
ATSRETGNQPQH
>TRBV12-3/TRBV12-4|NA|13|TRBJ2-1
ASSQRTGGSNEQF
>TRBV13|few|14|TRBJ2-3
ASSFVKGVRTDTQY
>TRBV4-2|NA|14|TRBJ2-3
ASAVDLADYTDTQY
>TRBV6-1|NA|14|TRBJ1-6
ASNEGPGSGNSPLH
>TRBV7-3|NA|14|TRBJ2-3
ASSLPTGGSADTQY
>TRBV7-9|NA|12|TRBJ2-5
ASSLGEGQETQY
>TRBV20-1|few|12|TRBJ2-3
SGWSGGAGDTQY
>TRBV10-3|few|11|TRBJ1-5
AISEFPNQPQH
>TRBV11-2|few|13|TRBJ2-3
ASSLAPRGPDTQY
>TRBV29-1|many|12|TRBJ2-5
SVDPSGGLETQY
>TRBV29-1|NA|12|TRBJ2-7
SVGGLSTSYEQY
>TRBV2|NA|14|TRBJ2-3
ASSDIREPSTDTQY
>TRBV6-5|few|11|TRBJ2-3
ASSYTLGDTQY
>TRBV11-2|few|16|TRBJ2-7
ASSLPDPDGNQHYEQY
>TRBV28|few|12|TRBJ1-1
ASRAVIGGTEAF
>TRBV4-1|NA|14|TRBJ2-7
ASSQDSGQGVYEQY
>TRBV12-3/TRBV12-4|few|14|TRBJ1-2
ASSLAGGGSSGGYT
>TRBV12-3/TRBV12-4|NA|10|TRBJ2-4
ASSLWGNIQY
>TRBV20-1|NA|11|TRBJ2-5
SARTGGMETQY
>TRBV13|many|12|TRBJ2-1
ASSDRGGPQGQF
>TRBV27|few|12|TRBJ2-7
ASSPTSDQDEQY
>TRBV10-2|few|14|TRBJ2-7
ASSRLDLGDYYEQY
>TRBV27|NA|10|TRBJ2-7
ASHGPSYEQY
>TRBV5-4|NA|11|TRBJ2-1
ASSSGQFDEQF
>TRBV30|NA|9|TRBJ2-3
AWNSGSTQY
>TRBV9|few|12|TRBJ2-2
ASSAGSGFGELF
>TRBV5-1|NA|13|TRBJ2-7
ASTRSVGDYYEQY
>TRBV7-9|NA|12|TRBJ2-7
ASSLSPPSYEQY
>TRBV11-2|NA|14|TRBJ2-1
ASSLVFLGAGNEQF